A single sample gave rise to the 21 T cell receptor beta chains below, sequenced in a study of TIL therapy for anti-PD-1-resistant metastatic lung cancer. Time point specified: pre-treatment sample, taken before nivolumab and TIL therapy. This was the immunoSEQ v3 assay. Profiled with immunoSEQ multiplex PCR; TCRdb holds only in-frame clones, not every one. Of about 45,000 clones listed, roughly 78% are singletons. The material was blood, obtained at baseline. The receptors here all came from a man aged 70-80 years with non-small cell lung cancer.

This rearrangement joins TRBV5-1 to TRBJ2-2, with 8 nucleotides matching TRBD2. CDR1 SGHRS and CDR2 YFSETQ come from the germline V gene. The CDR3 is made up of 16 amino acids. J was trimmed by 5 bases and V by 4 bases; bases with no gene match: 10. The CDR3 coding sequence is TGCGCCAGCAGCCCCTCGACGGGAGGGCGGACCGGGGAGCTGTTTTTT. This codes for CASSPSTGGRTGELFF.

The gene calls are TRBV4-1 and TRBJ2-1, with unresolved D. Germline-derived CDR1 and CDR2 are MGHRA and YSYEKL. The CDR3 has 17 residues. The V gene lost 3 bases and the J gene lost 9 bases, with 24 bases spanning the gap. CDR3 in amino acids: CASSQKRISYPPGEQFF. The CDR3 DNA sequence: TGCGCCAGCAGCCAGAAGCGAATTAGTTACCCGCCGGGTGAGCAGTTCTTC.

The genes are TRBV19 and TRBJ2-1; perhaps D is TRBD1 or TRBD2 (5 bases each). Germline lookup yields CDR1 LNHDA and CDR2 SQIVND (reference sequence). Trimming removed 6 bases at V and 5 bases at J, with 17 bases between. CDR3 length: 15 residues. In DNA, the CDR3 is TGTGCCAGTAGCCCTATACAGGACTGGGACAATGAGCAGTTCTTC. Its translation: CASSPIQDWDNEQFF.

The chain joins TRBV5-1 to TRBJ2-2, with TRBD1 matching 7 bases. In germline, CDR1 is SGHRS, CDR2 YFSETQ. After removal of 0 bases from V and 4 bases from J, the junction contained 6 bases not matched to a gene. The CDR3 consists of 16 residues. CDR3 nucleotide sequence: TGCGCCAGCAGCTTGGGAGGGACAGCGAGCACCGGGGAGCTGTTTTTT. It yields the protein CASSLGGTASTGELFF.

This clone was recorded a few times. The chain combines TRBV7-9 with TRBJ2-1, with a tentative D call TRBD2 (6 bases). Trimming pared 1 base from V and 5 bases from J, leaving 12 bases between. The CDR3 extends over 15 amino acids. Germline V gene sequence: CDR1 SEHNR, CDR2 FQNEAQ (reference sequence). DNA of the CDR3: TGTGCCAGCAGCTTAGAGGGACTGCAGAACAATGAGCAGTTCTTC. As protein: CASSLEGLQNNEQFF.

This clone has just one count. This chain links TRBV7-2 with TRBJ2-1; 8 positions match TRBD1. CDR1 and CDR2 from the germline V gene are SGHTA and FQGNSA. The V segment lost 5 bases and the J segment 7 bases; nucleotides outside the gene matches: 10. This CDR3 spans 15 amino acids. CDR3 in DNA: TGTGCCAGCAGCCCCCCAGGGGGCGTATTAAATGAGCAGTTCTTC. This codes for CASSPPGGVLNEQFF. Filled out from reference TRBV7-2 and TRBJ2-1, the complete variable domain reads GAGVSQSPSNKVTEKGKDVELRCDPISGHTALYWYRQSLGQGLEFLIYFQGNSAPDKSGLPSDRFSAERTGGSVSTLTIQRTQQEDSAVYLCASSPPGGVLNEQFFGPGTRLTVL.

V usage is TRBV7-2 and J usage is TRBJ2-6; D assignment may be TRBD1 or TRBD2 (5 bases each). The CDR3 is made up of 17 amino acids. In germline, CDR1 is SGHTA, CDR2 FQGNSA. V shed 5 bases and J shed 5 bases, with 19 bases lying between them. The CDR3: CASSPPGTPARANVLTF. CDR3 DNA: TGTGCCAGCAGCCCCCCAGGGACCCCCGCAAGGGCCAACGTCCTGACTTTC. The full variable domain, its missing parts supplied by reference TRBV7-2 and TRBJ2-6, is GAGVSQSPSNKVTEKGKDVELRCDPISGHTALYWYRQSLGQGLEFLIYFQGNSAPDKSGLPSDRFSAERTGGSVSTLTIQRTQQEDSAVYLCASSPPGTPARANVLTFGAGSRLTVL.

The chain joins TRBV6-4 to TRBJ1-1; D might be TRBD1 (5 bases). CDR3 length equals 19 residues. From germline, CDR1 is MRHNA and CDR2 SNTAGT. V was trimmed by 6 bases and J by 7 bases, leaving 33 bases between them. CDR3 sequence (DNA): TGTGCCAGCAGCGTAAGGGGTTGTAGGTCTATAATTCGTGCGCTTGAAGCTTTCTTT. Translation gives CASSVRGCRSIIRALEAFF.

CDR3 in amino acids: CASSTGGSTDTQYF. In DNA form, the CDR3 reads TGTGCCAGTAGTACGGGAGGGAGCACAGATACGCAGTATTTT. The gene calls are TRBV19 and TRBJ2-3, with 8 bases identical to TRBD2. The CDR3 is 14 amino acids. Germline V gene data show CDR1 as LNHDA and CDR2 as SQIVND (reference sequence). J gave up 0 bases and V 4 bases, and 0 bases lay outside the gene matches.

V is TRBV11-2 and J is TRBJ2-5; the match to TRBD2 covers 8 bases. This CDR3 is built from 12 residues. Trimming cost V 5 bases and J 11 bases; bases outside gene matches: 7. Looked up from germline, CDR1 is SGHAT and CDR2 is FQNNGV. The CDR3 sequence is CASSDSGGEQYF. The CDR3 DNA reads TGTGCCAGCAGCGATTCCGGGGGGGAGCAGTACTTC.

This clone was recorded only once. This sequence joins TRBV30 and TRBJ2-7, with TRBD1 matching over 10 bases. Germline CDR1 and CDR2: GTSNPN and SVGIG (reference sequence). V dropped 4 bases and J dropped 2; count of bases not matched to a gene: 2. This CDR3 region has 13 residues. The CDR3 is CAWNGQGAYEQYF. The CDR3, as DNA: TGTGCCTGGAACGGACAGGGGGCCTACGAGCAGTACTTC.

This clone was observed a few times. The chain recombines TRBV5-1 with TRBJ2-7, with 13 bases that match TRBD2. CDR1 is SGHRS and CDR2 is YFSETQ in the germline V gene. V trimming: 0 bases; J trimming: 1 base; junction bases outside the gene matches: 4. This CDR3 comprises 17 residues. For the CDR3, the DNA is TGCGCCAGCAGCTTGGGGACTAGCGGGAGTGGGTCCTACGAGCAGTACTTC. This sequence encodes CASSLGTSGSGSYEQYF. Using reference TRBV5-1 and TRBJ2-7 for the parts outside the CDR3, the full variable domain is KAGVTQTPRYLIKTRGQQVTLSCSPISGHRSVSWYQQTPGQGLQFLFEYFSETQRNKGNFPGRFSGRQFSNSRSEMNVSTLELGDSALYLCASSLGTSGSGSYEQYFGPGTRLTVT.

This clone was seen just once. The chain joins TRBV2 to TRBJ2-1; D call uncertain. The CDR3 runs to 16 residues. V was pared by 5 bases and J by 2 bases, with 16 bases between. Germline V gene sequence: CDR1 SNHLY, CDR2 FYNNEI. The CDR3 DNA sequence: TGTGCCAGCAGTCCCCCCGGAACGCGGACCTACAATGAGCAGTTCTTC. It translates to CASSPPGTRTYNEQFF.

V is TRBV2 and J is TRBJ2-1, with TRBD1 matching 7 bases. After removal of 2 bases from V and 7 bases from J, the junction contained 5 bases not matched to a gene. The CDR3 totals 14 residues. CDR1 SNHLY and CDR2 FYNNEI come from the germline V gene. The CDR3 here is CASSERAGGNEQFF. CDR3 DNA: TGTGCCAGCAGTGAAAGGGCAGGGGGAAATGAGCAGTTCTTC.

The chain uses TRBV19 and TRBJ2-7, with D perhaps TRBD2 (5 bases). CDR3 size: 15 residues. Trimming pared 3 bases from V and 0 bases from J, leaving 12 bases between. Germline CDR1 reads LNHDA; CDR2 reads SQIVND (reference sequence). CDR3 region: CASSILRGNSYEQYF. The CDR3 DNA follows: TGTGCCAGTAGTATCTTGAGAGGGAACTCCTACGAGCAGTACTTC. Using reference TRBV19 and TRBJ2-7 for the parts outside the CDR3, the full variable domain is DGGITQSPKYLFRKEGQNVTLSCEQNLNHDAMYWYRQDPGQGLRLIYYSQIVNDFQKGDIAEGYSVSREKKESFPLTVTSAQKNPTAFYLCASSILRGNSYEQYFGPGTRLTVT.

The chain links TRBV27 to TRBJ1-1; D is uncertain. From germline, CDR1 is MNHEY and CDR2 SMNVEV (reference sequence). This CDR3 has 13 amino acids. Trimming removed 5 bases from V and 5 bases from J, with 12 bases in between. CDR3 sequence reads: CASSMIIRTEAFF. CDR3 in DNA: TGTGCCAGCAGTATGATTATTCGAACTGAAGCTTTCTTT.

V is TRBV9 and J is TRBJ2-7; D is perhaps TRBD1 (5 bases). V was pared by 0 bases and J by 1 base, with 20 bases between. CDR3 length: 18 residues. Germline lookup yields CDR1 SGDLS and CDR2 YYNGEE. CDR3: CASSVGDDKRGRSYEQYF. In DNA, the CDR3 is TGTGCCAGCAGCGTAGGAGACGACAAAAGGGGCCGTTCCTACGAGCAGTACTTC.

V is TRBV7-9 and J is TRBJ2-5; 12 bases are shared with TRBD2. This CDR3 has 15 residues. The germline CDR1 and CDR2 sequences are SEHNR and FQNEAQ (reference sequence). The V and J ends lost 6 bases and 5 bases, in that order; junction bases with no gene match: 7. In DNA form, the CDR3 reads TGTGCCAGCAGGGGGCTAGCGGGAGGGCAGGAGACCCAGTACTTC. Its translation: CASRGLAGGQETQYF.

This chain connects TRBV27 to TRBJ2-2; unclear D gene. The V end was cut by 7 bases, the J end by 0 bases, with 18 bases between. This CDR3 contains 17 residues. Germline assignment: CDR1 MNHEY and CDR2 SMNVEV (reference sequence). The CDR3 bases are TGTGCCAGCACCGAATCGTGGAAGGACGCGAACACCGGGGAGCTGTTTTTT. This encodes CASTESWKDANTGELFF.

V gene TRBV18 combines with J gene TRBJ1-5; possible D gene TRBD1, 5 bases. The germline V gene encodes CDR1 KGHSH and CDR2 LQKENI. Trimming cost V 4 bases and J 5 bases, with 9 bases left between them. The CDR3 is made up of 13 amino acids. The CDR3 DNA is TGTGCCAGCTCACAGGGGTCGGATCAGCCCCAGCATTTT. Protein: CASSQGSDQPQHF.

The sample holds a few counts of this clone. As DNA, the CDR3 is TGTGCCAGTAGTATAGAAGGAGGGGGCGGCAATCAGCCCCAGCATTTT. Its protein is CASSIEGGGGNQPQHF. The chain combines TRBV19 with TRBJ1-5; 7 nucleotides agree with TRBD1. Trimming at V came to 0 bases and at J to 2 bases, leaving 4 bases not matched to a gene. The CDR3 has 16 residues. The germline CDR1 and CDR2 sequences are LNHDA and SQIVND (reference sequence). Looking up the rest from reference TRBV19 and TRBJ1-5 gives the full variable domain: DGGITQSPKYLFRKEGQNVTLSCEQNLNHDAMYWYRQDPGQGLRLIYYSQIVNDFQKGDIAEGYSVSREKKESFPLTVTSAQKNPTAFYLCASSIEGGGGNQPQHFGDGTRLSIL.